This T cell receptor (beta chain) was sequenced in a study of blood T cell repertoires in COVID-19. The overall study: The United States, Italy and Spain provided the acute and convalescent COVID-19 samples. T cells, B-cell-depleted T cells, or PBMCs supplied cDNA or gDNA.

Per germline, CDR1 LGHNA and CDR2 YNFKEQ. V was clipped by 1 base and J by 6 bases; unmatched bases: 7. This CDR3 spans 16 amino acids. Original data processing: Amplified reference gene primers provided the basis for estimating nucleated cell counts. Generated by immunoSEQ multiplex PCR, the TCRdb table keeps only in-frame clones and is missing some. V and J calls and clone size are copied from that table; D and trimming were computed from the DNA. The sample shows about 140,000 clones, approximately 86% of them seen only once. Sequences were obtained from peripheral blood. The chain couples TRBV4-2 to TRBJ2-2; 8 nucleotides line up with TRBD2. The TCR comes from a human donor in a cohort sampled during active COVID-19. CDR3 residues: CASSQGSGAGAGELFF. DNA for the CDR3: TGTGCCAGCAGCCAAGGTAGTGGAGCGGGGGCCGGGGAGCTGTTTTTT.